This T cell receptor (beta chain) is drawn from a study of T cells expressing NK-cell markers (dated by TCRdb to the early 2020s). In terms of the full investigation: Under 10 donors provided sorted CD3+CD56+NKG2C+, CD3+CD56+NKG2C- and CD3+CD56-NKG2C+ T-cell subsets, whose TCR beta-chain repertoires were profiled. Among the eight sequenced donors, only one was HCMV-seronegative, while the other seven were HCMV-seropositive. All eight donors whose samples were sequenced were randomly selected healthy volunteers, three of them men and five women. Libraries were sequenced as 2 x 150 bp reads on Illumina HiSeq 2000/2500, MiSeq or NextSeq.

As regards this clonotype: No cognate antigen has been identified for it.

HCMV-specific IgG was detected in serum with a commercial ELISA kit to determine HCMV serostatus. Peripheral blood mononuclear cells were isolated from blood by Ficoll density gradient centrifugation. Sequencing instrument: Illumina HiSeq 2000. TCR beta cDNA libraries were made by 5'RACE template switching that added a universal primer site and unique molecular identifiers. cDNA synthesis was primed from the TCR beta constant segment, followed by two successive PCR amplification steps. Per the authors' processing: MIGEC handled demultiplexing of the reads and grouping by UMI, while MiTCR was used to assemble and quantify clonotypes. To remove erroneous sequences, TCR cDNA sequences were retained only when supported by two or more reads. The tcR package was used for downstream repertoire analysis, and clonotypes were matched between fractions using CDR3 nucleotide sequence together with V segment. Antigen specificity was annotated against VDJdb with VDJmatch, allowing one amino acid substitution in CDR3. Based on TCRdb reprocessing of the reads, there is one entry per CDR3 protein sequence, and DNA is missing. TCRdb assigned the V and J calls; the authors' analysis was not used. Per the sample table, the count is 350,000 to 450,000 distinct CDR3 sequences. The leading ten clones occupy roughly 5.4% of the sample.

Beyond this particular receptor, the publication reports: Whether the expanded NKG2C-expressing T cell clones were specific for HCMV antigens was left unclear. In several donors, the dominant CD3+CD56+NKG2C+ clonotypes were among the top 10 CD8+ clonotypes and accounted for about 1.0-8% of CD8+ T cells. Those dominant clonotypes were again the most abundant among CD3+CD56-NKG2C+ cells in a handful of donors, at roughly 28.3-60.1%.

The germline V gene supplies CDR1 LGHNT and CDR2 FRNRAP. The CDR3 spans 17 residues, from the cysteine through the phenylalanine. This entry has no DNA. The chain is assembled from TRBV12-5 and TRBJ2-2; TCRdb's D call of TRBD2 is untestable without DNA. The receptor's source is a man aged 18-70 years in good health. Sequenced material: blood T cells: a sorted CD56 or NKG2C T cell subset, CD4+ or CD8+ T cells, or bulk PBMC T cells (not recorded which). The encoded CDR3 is CASGFPREGKNTGELFF.